This TCR beta chain was profiled in a study of human T cells and chemical hapten exposure. Via MiXCR, TCRdb re-called the RACE reads, giving one row per CDR3 protein. The sample has roughly 120,000 distinct CDR3 sequences, 9% to 10% seen once. Time point described: healthy volunteer bleed at 2 weeks. Whole blood, unfractionated, served as the material for total RNA extraction. The length of the CDR3 is 15 residues. Germline CDR1 reads DFQATT; CDR2 reads SNEGSKA (reference sequence). The junction had 2 bases not matched to a gene; V was cut back by 0 bases and J by 7 bases. This clonotype was seen more than once but under ten times.

Sequencing was carried out using whole blood. The receptor was derived from a male donor in good health. Some clones in this sample may be carry-over from other donors' samples. The chain uses TRBV20-1 and TRBJ1-6; 11 positions match TRBD1. The CDR3 region is CSARDRTGGNSPLHF. CDR3 sequence (DNA): TGCAGTGCTAGAGATCGGACAGGGGGCAATTCACCCCTCCACTTT.